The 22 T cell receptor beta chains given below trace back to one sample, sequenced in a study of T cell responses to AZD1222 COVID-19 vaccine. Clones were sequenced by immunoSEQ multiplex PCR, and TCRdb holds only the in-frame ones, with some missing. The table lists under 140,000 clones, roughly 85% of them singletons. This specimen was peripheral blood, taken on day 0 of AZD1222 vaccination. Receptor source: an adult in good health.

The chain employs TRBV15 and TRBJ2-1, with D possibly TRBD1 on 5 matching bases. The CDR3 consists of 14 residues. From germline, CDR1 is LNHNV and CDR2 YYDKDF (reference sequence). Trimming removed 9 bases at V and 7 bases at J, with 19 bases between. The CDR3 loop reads CATSTPERGNEQFF. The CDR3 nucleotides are TGTGCCACTTCGACACCAGAAAGGGGAAATGAGCAGTTCTTC. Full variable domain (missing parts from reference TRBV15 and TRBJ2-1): DAMVIQNPRYQVTQFGKPVTLSCSQTLNHNVMYWYQQKSSQAPKLLFHYYDKDFNNEADTPDNFQSRRPNTSFCFLDIRSPGLGDTAMYLCATSTPERGNEQFFGPGTRLTVL.

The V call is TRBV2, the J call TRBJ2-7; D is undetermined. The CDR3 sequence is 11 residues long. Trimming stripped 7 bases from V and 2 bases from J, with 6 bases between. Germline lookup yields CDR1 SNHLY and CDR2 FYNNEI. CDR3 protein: CASTPAYEQYF. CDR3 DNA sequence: TGTGCCAGCACTCCGGCCTACGAGCAGTACTTC.

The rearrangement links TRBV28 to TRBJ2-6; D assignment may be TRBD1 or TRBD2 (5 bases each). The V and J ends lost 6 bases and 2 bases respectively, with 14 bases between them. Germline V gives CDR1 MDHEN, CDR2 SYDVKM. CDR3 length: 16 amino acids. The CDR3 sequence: CASSLALGPGANVLTF. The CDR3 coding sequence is TGTGCCAGCAGCCTAGCCTTGGGGCCTGGGGCCAACGTCCTGACTTTC. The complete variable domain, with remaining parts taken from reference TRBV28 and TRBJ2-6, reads DVKVTQSSRYLVKRTGEKVFLECVQDMDHENMFWYRQDPGLGLRLIYFSYDVKMKEKGDIPEGYSVSREKKERFSLILESASTNQTSMYLCASSLALGPGANVLTFGAGSRLTVL.

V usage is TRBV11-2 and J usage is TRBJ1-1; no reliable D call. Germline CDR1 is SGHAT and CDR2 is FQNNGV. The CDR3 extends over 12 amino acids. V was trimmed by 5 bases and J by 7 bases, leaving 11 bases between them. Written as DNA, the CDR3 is TGTGCCAGCAGCCCACAGAAGATTGAAGCTTTCTTT. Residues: CASSPQKIEAFF.

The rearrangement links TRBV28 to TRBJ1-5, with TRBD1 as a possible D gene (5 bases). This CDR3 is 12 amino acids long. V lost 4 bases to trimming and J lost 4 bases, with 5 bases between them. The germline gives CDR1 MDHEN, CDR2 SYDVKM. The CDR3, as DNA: TGTGCCAGCAGTTCAGGGAATCAGCCCCAGCATTTT. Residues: CASSSGNQPQHF. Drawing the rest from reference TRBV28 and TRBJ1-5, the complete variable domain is DVKVTQSSRYLVKRTGEKVFLECVQDMDHENMFWYRQDPGLGLRLIYFSYDVKMKEKGDIPEGYSVSREKKERFSLILESASTNQTSMYLCASSSGNQPQHFGDGTRLSIL.

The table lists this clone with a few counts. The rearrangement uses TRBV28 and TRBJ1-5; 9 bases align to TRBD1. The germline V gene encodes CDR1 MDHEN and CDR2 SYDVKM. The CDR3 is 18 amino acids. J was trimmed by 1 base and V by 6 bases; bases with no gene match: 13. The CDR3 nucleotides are TGTGCCAGCAGACCGATGGACAGGGGATATTCCAGCAATCAGCCCCAGCATTTT. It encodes CASRPMDRGYSSNQPQHF.

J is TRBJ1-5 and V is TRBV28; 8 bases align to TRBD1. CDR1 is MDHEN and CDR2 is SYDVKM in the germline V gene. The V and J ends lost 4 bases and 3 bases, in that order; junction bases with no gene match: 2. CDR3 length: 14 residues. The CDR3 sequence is CASSWGQVNQPQHF. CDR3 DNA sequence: TGTGCCAGCAGTTGGGGACAGGTCAATCAGCCCCAGCATTTT. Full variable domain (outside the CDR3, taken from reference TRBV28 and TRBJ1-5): DVKVTQSSRYLVKRTGEKVFLECVQDMDHENMFWYRQDPGLGLRLIYFSYDVKMKEKGDIPEGYSVSREKKERFSLILESASTNQTSMYLCASSWGQVNQPQHFGDGTRLSIL.

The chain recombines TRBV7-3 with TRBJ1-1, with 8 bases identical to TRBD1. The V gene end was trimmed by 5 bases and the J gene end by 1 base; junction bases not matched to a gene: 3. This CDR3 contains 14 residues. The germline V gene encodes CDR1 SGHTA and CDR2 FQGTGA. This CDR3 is CASSLGTGNTEAFF. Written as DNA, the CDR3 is TGTGCCAGCAGCCTGGGGACAGGGAACACTGAAGCTTTCTTT.

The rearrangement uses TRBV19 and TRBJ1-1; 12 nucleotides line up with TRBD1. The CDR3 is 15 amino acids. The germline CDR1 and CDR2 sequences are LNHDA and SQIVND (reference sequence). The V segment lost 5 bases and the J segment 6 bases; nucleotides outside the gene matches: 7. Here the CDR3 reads CASSLGRDRGPEAFF. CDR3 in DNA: TGTGCCAGTAGTCTGGGCCGGGACAGGGGGCCTGAAGCTTTCTTT.

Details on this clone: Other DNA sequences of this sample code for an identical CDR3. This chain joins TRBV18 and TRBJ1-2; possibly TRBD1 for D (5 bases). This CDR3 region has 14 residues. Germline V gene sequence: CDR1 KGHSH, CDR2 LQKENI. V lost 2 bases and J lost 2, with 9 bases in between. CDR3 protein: CASSPSGSNYGYTF. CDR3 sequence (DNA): TGTGCCAGCTCACCATCAGGGTCCAACTATGGCTACACCTTC. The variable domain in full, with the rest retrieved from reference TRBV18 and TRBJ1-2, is NAGVMQNPRHLVRRRGQEARLRCSPMKGHSHVYWYRQLPEEGLKFMVYLQKENIIDESGMPKERFSAEFPKEGPSILRIQQVVRGDSAAYFCASSPSGSNYGYTFGSGTRLTVV.

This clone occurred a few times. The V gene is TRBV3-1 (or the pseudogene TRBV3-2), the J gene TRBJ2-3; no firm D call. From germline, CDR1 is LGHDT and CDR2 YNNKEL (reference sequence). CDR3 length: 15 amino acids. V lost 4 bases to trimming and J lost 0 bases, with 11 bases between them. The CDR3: CASSLDWDSTDTQYF. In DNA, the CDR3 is TGTGCCAGCAGCCTCGATTGGGATAGCACAGATACGCAGTATTTT.

CDR3 in DNA: TGTGCCAGTACCGATAGCGGGAGATTCTCAGATACGCAGTATTTT. This translates into CASTDSGRFSDTQYF. V gene TRBV19 combines with J gene TRBJ2-3; 9 bases line up with TRBD2. This CDR3 is 15 amino acids long. Germline V lookup: CDR1 LNHDA, CDR2 SQIVND (reference sequence). J lost 4 bases, V lost 7 bases, and 9 bases had no gene match.

The DNA for the CDR3 is TGTGCCAGCAGCCCCGGGACTAGCGGGGGGGAAATCCCGCAGTATTTT. Amino acids: CASSPGTSGGEIPQYF. The chain links TRBV5-4 to TRBJ2-3; the match to TRBD2 covers 16 bases. There are 16 residues in the CDR3. From germline, CDR1 is SGHNT and CDR2 YYREEE (reference sequence). Unmatched junction bases numbered 9, after V lost 4 bases and J lost 10 bases.

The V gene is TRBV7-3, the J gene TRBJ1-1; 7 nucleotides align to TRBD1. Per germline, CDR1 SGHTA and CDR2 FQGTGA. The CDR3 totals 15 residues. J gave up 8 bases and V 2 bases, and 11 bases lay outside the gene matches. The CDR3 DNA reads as TGTGCCAGCAGCTTACAGGGGGTTGCGGGTACAGAAGCTTTCTTT. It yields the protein CASSLQGVAGTEAFF. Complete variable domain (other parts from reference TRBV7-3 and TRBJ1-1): GAGVSQTPSNKVTEKGKYVELRCDPISGHTALYWYRQSLGQGPEFLIYFQGTGAADDSGLPNDRFFAVRPEGSVSTLKIQRTERGDSAVYLCASSLQGVAGTEAFFGQGTRLTVV.

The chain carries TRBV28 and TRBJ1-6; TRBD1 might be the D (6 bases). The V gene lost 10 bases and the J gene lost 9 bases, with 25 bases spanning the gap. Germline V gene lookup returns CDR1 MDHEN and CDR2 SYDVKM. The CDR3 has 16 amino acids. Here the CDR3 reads CATSSWGAVKSSPLHF. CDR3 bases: TGTGCCACCTCCTCTTGGGGGGCCGTAAAGAGTTCACCCCTCCACTTT.

CDR3 protein: CASSPDRGSAEAFF. The DNA of the CDR3 is TGTGCCAGCAGCCCCGACAGGGGGAGCGCTGAAGCTTTCTTT. V usage is TRBV7-3 and J usage is TRBJ1-1, with 9 bases aligning to TRBD1. Looked up from germline, CDR1 is SGHTA and CDR2 is FQGTGA. The trim removed 5 bases at V and 6 bases at J, leaving 7 bases unmatched. This CDR3 spans 14 amino acids.

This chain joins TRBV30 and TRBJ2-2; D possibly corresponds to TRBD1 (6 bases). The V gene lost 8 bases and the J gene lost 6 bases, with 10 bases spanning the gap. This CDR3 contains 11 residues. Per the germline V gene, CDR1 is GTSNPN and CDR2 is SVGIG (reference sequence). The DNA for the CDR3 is TGTGCCCTCGACAGGTCCGGGGAGCTGTTTTTT. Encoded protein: CALDRSGELFF.

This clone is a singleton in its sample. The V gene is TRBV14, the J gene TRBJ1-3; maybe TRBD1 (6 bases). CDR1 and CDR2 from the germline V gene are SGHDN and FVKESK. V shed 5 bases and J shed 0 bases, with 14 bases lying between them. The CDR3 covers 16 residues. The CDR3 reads CASSTLGARSGNTIYF. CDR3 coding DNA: TGTGCCAGCAGCACCTTGGGGGCCCGCTCTGGAAACACCATATATTTT.

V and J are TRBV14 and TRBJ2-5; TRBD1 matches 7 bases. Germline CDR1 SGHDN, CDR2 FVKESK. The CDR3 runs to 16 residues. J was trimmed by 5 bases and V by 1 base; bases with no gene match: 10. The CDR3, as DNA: TGTGCCAGCAGCCAAGTGGGGATGACAGGGCGGGAGACCCAGTACTTC. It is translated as CASSQVGMTGRETQYF.

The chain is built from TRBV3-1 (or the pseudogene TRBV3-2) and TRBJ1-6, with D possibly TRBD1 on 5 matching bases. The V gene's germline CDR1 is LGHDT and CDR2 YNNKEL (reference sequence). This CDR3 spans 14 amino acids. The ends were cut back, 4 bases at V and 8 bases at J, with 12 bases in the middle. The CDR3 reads CASSLRGGDSPLHF. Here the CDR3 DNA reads TGTGCCAGCAGCCTCCGCGGGGGAGATTCACCCCTCCACTTT.

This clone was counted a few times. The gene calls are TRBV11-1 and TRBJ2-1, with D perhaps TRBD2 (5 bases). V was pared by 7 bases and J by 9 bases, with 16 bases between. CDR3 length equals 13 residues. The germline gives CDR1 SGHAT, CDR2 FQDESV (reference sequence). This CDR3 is CASTSDGMGEQFF. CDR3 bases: TGTGCCAGCACCTCCGACGGGATGGGTGAGCAGTTCTTC.

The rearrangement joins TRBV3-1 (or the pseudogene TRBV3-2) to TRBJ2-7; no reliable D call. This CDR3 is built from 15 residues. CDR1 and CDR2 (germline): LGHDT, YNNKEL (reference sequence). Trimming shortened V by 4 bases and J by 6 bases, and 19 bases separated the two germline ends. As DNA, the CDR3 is TGTGCCAGCAGCCCAACAAGTGACGGAAGTAGCGAGCAGTACTTC. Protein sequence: CASSPTSDGSSEQYF.